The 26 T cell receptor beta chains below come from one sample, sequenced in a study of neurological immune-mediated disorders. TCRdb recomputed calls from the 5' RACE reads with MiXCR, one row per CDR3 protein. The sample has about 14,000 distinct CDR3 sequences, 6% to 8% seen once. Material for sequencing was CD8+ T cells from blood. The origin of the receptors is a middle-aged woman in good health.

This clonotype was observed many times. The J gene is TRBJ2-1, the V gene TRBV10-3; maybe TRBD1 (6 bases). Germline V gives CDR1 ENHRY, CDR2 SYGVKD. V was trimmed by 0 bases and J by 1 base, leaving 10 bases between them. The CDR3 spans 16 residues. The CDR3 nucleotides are TGTGCCATCAGTGAGTCGATTCAGGGGTCCTACAATGAGCAGTTCTTC. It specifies CAISESIQGSYNEQFF.

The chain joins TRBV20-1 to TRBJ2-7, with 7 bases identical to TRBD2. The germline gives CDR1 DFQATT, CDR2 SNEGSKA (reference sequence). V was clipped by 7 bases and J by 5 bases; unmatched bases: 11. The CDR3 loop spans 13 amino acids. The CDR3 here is CSDRTGLFDEQYF. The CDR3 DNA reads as TGCAGTGATAGGACGGGACTATTCGACGAGCAGTACTTC.

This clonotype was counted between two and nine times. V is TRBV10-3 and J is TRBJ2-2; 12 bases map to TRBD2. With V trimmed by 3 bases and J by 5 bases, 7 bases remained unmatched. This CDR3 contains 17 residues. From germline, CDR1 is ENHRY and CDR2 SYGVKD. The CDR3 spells CAISDRTSGMGTGELFF. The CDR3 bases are TGTGCCATCAGTGATCGGACTAGCGGGATGGGGACCGGGGAGCTGTTTTTT.

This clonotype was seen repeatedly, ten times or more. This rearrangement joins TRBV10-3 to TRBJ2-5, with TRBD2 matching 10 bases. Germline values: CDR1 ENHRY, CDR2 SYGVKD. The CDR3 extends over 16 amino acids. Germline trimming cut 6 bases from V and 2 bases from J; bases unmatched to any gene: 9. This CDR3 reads CAIRYSEAGGQETQYF. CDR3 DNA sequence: TGTGCCATCAGGTACTCTGAAGCGGGAGGGCAAGAGACCCAGTACTTC.

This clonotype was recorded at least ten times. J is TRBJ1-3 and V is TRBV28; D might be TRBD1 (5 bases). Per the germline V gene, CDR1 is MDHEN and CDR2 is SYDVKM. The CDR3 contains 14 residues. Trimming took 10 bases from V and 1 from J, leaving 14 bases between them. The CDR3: CAIGGEESGNTIYF. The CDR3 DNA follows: TGTGCCATCGGGGGGGAGGAGTCTGGAAACACCATATATTTT.

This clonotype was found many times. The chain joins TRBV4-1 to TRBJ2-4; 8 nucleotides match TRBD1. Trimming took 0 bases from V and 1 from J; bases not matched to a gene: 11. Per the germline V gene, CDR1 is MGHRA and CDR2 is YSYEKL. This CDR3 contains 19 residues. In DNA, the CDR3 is TGCGCCAGCAGCCAAGATAGAGCAGGGGGCGACGGGGCCAAAAACATTCAGTACTTC. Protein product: CASSQDRAGGDGAKNIQYF.

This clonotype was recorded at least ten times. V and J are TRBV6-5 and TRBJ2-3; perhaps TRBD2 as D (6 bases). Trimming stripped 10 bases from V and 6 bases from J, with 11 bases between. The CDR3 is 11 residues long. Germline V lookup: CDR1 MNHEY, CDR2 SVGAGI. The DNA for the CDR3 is TGTGCCACCGAAAGCGGGGATACGCAGTATTTT. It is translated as CATESGDTQYF.

CDR3 DNA: TGTGCCAGCAGTTATTTCACGGTACGGGGGGCCGGTTACAATGAGCAGTTCTTC. Translated, it gives CASSYFTVRGAGYNEQFF. The gene calls are TRBV11-2 and TRBJ2-1, with D perhaps matching TRBD2 (7 bases). V lost 6 bases and J 4 bases, leaving 25 bases between the germline ends. CDR3 length: 18 amino acids. Germline CDR1 and CDR2: SGHAT and FQNNGV. The full variable domain, rest sourced from reference TRBV11-2 and TRBJ2-1, is EAGVAQSPRYKIIEKRQSVAFWCNPISGHATLYWYQQILGQGPKLLIQFQNNGVVDDSQLPKDRFSAERLKGVDSTLKIQPAKLEDSAVYLCASSYFTVRGAGYNEQFFGPGTRLTVL.

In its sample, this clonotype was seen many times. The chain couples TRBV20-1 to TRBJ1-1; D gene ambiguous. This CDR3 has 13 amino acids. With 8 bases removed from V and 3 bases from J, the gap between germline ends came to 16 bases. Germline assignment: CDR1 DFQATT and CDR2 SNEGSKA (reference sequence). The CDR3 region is CSTGGGVYTEAFF. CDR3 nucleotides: TGCAGTACCGGAGGCGGGGTGTACACTGAAGCTTTCTTT.

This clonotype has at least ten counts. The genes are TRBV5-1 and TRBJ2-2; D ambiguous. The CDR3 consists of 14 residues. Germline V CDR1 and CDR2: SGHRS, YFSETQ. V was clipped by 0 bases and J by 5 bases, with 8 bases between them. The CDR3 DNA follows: TGCGCCAGCAGCTTGGCTGAACTAACCGGGGAGCTGTTTTTT. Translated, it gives CASSLAELTGELFF.

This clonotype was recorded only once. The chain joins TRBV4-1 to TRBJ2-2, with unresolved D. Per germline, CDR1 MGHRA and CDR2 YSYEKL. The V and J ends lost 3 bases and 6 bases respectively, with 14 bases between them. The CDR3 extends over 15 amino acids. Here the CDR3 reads CASSHPLPLAGELFF. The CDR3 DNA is TGCGCCAGCAGCCACCCCCTTCCCCTTGCCGGGGAGCTGTTTTTT.

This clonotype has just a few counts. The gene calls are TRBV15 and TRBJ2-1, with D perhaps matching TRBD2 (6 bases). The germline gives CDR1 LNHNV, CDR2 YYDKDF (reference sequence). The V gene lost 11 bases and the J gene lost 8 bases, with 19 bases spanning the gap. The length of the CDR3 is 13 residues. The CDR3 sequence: CASGRDVMDEQFF. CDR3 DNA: TGTGCCTCCGGGCGGGACGTTATGGATGAGCAGTTCTTC.

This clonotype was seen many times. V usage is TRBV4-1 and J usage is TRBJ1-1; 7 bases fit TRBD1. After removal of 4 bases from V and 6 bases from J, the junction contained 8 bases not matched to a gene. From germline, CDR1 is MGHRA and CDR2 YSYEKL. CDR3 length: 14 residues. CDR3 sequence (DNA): TGCGCCAGCAGCCCCCAGGGGGTCGGCCCTGAAGCTTTCTTT. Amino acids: CASSPQGVGPEAFF.

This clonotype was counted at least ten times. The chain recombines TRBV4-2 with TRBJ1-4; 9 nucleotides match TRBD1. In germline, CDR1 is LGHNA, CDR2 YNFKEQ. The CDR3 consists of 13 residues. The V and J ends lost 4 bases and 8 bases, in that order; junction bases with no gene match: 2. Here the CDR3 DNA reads TGTGCCAGCAGCCGGACAGGGGACGAAAAACTGTTTTTT. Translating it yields CASSRTGDEKLFF.

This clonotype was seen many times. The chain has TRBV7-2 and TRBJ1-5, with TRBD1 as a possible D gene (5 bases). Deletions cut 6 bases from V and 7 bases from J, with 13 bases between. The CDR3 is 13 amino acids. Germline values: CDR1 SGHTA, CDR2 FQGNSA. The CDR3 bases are TGTGCCAGCAGTTTGGGGGTAACCCAGCCCCAGCATTTT. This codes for CASSLGVTQPQHF.

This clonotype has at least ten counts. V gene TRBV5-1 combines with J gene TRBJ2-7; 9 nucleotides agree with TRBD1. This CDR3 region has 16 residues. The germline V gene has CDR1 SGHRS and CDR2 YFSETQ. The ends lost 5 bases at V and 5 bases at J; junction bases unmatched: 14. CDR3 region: CASSLRPWDRVDEQYF. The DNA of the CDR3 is TGCGCCAGCAGTCTCAGACCGTGGGACAGGGTCGACGAGCAGTACTTC.

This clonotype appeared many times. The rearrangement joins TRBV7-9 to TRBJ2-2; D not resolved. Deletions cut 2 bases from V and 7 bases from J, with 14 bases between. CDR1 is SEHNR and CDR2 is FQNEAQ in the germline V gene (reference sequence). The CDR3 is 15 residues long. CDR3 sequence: CASSLMPTTVGELFF. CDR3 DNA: TGTGCCAGCAGCTTAATGCCCACTACCGTCGGGGAGCTGTTTTTT.

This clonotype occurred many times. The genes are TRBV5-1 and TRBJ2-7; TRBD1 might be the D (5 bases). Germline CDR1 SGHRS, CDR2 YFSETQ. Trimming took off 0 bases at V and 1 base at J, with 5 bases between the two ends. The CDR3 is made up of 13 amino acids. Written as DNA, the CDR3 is TGCGCCAGCAGCTTGGGACAGTCCTACGAGCAGTACTTC. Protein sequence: CASSLGQSYEQYF.

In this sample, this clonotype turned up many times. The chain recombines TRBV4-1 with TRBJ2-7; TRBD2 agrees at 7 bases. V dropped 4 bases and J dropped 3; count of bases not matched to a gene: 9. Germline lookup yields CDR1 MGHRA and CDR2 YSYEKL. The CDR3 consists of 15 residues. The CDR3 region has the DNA TGCGCCAGCAGCCGGGGCTTGCCGGGGGGCTACGAGCAGTACTTC. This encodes CASSRGLPGGYEQYF.

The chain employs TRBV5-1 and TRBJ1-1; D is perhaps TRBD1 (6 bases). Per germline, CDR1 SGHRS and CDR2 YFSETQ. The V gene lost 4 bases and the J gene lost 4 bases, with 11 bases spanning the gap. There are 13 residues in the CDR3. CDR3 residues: CASSSHRVTEAFF. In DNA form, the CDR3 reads TGCGCCAGCAGCAGCCACAGGGTCACTGAAGCTTTCTTT.

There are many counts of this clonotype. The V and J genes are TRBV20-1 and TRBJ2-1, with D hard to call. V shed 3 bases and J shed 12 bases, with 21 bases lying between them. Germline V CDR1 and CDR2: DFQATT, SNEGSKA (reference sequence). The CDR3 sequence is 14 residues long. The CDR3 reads CSASSYGDNDGQFF. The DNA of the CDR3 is TGCAGTGCTAGCTCTTATGGAGACAATGATGGGCAGTTCTTC.

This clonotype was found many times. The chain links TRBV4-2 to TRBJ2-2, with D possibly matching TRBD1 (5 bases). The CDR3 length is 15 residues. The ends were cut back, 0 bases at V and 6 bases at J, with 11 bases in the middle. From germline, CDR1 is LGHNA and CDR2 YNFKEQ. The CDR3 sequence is CASSQDWGRAGELFF. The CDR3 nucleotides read TGTGCCAGCAGCCAAGATTGGGGCAGGGCCGGGGAGCTGTTTTTT.

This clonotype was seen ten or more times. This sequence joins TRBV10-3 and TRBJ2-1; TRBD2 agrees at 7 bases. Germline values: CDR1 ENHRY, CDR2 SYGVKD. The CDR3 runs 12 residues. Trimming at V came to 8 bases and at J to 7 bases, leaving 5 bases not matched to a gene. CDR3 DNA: TGTGCCATCGATTCTAGCGGAAATGAGCAGTTCTTC. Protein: CAIDSSGNEQFF.

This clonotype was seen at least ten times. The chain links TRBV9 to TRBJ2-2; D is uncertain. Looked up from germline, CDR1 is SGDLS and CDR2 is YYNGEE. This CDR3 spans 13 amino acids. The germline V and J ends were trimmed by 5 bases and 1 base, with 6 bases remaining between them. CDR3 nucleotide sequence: TGTGCCAGCAGTGATCAGAACACCGGGGAGCTGTTTTTT. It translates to CASSDQNTGELFF. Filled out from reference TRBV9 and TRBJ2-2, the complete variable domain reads DSGVTQTPKHLITATGQRVTLRCSPRSGDLSVYWYQQSLDQGLQFLIQYYNGEERAKGNILERFSAQQFPDLHSELNLSSLELGDSALYFCASSDQNTGELFFGEGSRLTVL.

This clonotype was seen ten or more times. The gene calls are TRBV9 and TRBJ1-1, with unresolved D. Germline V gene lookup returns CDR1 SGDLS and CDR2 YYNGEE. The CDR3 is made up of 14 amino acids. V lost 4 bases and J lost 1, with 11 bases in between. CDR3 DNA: TGTGCCAGCAGCCCCCTGGCAGGGAACACTGAAGCTTTCTTT. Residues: CASSPLAGNTEAFF.

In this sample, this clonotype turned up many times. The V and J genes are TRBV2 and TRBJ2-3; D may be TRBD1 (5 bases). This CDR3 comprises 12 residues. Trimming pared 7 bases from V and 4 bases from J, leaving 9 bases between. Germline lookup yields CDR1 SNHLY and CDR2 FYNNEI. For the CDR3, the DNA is TGTGCCAGCACACAGGCCGCAGATACGCAGTATTTT. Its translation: CASTQAADTQYF.